This TCR beta chain is from a study of blood T cell repertoires in COVID-19. Across the whole study: Specimens from acute and convalescent COVID-19 originated in the United States, Italy and Spain. From T cells, B-cell-depleted T cells, or PBMCs came the material, which was cDNA or gDNA.

The germline gives CDR1 MNHEY, CDR2 SVGAGI. The CDR3 covers 15 residues. V shed 4 bases and J 9 bases; nucleotides not matched to a gene: 7. Original data processing: Nucleated cell number was recorded as an estimate derived from reference gene primer amplification. Data came from immunoSEQ multiplex PCR; TCRdb stores just in-frame clones and leaves some out. That table is the source of V, J and clone size, and D and trimming were worked out from the DNA. The top ten hold around 1.1% of the sample, which has some 170,000 clones, roughly 81% seen once. The specimen was peripheral blood. This sequence originates from a man in his forties with acute or convalescent COVID-19. The chain has TRBV6-5 and TRBJ2-4; 12 bases agree with TRBD2. CDR3 region: CASSSPSGGAGIQYF. The CDR3 region has the DNA TGTGCCAGCAGTTCACCTAGCGGGGGGGCCGGCATTCAGTACTTC.